This TCR beta chain stems from a study of Graves' ophthalmopathy and Graves' hyperthyroidism. Regarding the study as a whole: Detection in blood was also observed for most expanded thyroid clonotypes above 0.001 frequency.

The CDR3 covers 14 residues. Per germline, CDR1 SEHNR and CDR2 FQNEAQ (reference sequence). The ends lost 5 bases at V and 2 bases at J; junction bases unmatched: 3. Clinicians made diagnoses from clinical symptoms, serum thyroxine, TRAb, thyroid ultrasound and orbital computed tomography. As to this clonotype: Antigen unknown.

TCR beta CDR3 regions were amplified from RNA transcripts. First-round RT-PCR used HTBI primers; second-round multiplex PCR followed. TCRdb recomputed calls from the multiplex PCR reads with MiXCR, one row per CDR3 protein. The top ten clones hold roughly 4% of a sample with 450,000 to 600,000 distinct CDR3 sequences, roughly 40% of them seen once. The chain combines TRBV7-9 with TRBJ1-5; 7 positions match TRBD1. The sample consisted of peripheral blood or thyroid tissue (not recorded which). The receptor's source is an adult man with Graves' hyperthyroidism. Here the CDR3 DNA reads TGTGCCAGCAGCGTGACAGGGCGCAATCAGCCCCAGCATTTT. Encoded protein: CASSVTGRNQPQHF.